The clone carrying this T cell receptor (beta chain) was recorded many times. The antigen is unknown. The data stem from a study of neurological immune-mediated disorders. Whole-study findings and limits: No CDR3 amino acid sequences were shared by expanded clones across subjects, suggesting private repertoires in all groups. When grouped phylogenetically, the repertoires of 18 of the 34 multiple sclerosis patients fell together in one related-CDR3 cluster, which is a possible signature.

5'RACE generated cDNA with 10-nucleotide random UMIs. MiXCR was run by TCRdb on the 5' RACE reads, yielding one entry per CDR3 protein. In the table there are roughly 70,000 distinct CDR3 sequences, 3.5% to 5% of which are singletons. The sequence came from a man younger than 45 with multiple sclerosis. The sample comprised PBMCs.

CDR3 region: CASRQPSTDTQYF. CDR3 in DNA: TGTGCCAGCAGACAACCTAGCACAGATACGCAGTATTTT. V is TRBV6-5 and J is TRBJ2-3; D uncertain. The germline V and J ends were trimmed by 6 bases and 0 bases, with 7 bases remaining between them. The germline gives CDR1 MNHEY, CDR2 SVGAGI. This CDR3 is built from 13 residues.